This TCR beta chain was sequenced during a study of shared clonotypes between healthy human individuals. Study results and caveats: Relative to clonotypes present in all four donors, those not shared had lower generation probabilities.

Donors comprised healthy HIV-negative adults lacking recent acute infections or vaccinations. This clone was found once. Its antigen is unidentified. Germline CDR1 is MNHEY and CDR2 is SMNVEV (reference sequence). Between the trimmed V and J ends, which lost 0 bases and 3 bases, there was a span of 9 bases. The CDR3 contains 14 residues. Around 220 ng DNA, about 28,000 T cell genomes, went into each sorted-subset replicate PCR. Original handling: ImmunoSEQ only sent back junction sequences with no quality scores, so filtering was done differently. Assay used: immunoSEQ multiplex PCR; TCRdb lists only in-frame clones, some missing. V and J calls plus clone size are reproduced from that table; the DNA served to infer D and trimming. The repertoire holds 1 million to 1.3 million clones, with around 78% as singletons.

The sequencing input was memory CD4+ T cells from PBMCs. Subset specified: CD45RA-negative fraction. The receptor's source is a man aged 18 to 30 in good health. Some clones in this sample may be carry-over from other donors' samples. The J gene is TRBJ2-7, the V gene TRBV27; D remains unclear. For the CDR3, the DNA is TGTGCCAGCAGTTTATCACCAGCCGTCTACGAGCAGTACTTC. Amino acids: CASSLSPAVYEQYF.